Detailed here is one T cell receptor beta chain. TCRdb's table, derived via immunoSEQ multiplex PCR, lists solely in-frame clones and lacks some. The sample records about 130,000 clones, approximately 85% being singletons. This sample was taken from a study of T cell responses to AZD1222 COVID-19 vaccine. In germline, CDR1 is SGHRS, CDR2 YFSETQ. J gave up 7 bases and V 2 bases, and 5 bases lay outside the gene matches. The CDR3 is 13 residues long. This receptor was identified in an adult who received the AZD1222 COVID-19 vaccine. The chain couples TRBV5-1 to TRBJ1-2, with 7 bases matching TRBD1. The sequencing here drew on peripheral blood, taken 28 days after the second AZD1222 dose. The CDR3 DNA is TGCGCCAGCAGCTTTGACAGGGCGGGTGGCTACACCTTC. It specifies CASSFDRAGGYTF.